The 6 T cell receptor beta chains presented below share a single source sample, sequenced in a study of post-analysis software for immune sequencing data. The study's findings and limits: Patients used roughly five TRBV segments, including TRBV5-6, TRBV5-1 and TRBV20-1, more often than controls.

TCR beta libraries were prepared from cDNA with unique molecular identifiers. MiXCR, run by TCRdb on the PCR reads, gives a single entry per CDR3 protein. The data show almost 700,000 distinct CDR3 sequences, about 60% seen once. Their antigens remain unidentified. Sequencing was carried out using blood. Every receptor here comes from a girl aged 2 to 10 with multiple sclerosis.

This clonotype was seen more than once but under ten times. The chain combines TRBV3-1 with TRBJ2-3, with no clear D. CDR3 length: 12 amino acids. Germline CDR1 LGHDT, CDR2 YNNKEL (reference sequence). V lost 0 bases and J lost 6, with 4 bases in between. The CDR3, as DNA: TGTGCCAGCAGCCAAGATTGGGATACGCAGTATTTT. Encoded protein: CASSQDWDTQYF.

The V call is TRBV7-8, the J call TRBJ2-1, with 11 bases identical to TRBD1. The CDR3 has 19 amino acids. The V and J ends lost 1 base and 7 bases, in that order; junction bases with no gene match: 15. Germline values: CDR1 SGHVS, CDR2 FQNEAQ. The DNA of the CDR3 is TGTGCCAGCAGCTTAGATACCCGGGACAGGGGGGCTGGGGCTAATGAGCAGTTCTTC. As protein: CASSLDTRDRGAGANEQFF.

The chain couples TRBV4-3 to TRBJ1-2; no reliable D call. V was clipped by 1 base and J by 4 bases, with 19 bases between them. The length of the CDR3 is 17 residues. CDR1 and CDR2 from the germline V gene are LGHNA and YSLEER. CDR3 protein: CASSQVPQAGSGYGYTF. The CDR3 region has the DNA TGCGCCAGCAGCCAAGTCCCCCAGGCTGGAAGCGGCTATGGCTACACCTTC.

The V gene is TRBV10-3, the J gene TRBJ2-7; no reliable D call. Trimming removed 10 bases from V and 0 bases from J, with 13 bases in between. The CDR3 length is 13 residues. CDR1 and CDR2 (germline): ENHRY, SYGVKD. DNA for the CDR3: TGTGCCACCAAGTCAGGTAGCTCCTACGAGCAGTACTTC. Translated: CATKSGSSYEQYF.

The chain carries TRBV9 and TRBJ2-1; TRBD2 matches 9 bases. V was pared by 4 bases and J by 9 bases, with 8 bases of the junction left unmatched. The germline V gene has CDR1 SGDLS and CDR2 YYNGEE. The CDR3 is made up of 14 amino acids. The CDR3 sequence: CASSSSGDLGEQFF. CDR3 nucleotides: TGTGCCAGCAGCTCTAGCGGGGACCTCGGTGAGCAGTTCTTC.

In its sample, this clonotype was seen a few times. This sequence joins TRBV6-2 or TRBV6-3 and TRBJ2-6; D might be TRBD1 or TRBD2, each matching 5 bases. The length of the CDR3 is 16 residues. Germline V gene data show CDR1 as MNHEY and CDR2 as SVGEGT. V was clipped by 1 base and J by 1 base, with 8 bases between them. CDR3 residues: CASSYFGGSGANVLTF. CDR3 nucleotide sequence: TGTGCCAGCAGTTACTTTGGGGGATCTGGGGCCAACGTCCTGACTTTC.